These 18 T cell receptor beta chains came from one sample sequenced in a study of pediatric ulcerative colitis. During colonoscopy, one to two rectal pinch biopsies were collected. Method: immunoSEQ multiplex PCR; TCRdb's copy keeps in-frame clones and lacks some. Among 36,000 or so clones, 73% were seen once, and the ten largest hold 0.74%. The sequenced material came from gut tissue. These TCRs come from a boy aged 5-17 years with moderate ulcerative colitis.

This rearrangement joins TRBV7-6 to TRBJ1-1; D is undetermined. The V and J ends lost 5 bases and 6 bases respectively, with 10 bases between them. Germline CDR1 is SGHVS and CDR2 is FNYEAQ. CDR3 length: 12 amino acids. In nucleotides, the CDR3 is TGTGCCAGCAGCCAAAGTTTGGCTGAAGCTTTCTTT. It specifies CASSQSLAEAFF.

CDR3 sequence reads: CASSRQGRELFF. The CDR3 DNA is TGTGCCAGCAGCCGACAGGGGAGGGAGCTGTTTTTT. The chain carries TRBV7-7 and TRBJ2-2; 8 bases are shared with TRBD1. CDR1 and CDR2 from the germline V gene are SSHAT and FNYEAQ (reference sequence). The ends lost 5 bases at V and 9 bases at J; junction bases unmatched: 2. The CDR3 totals 12 residues.

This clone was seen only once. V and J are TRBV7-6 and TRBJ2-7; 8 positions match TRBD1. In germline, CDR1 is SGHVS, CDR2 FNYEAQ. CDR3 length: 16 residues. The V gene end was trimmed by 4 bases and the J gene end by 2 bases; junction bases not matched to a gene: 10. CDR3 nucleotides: TGTGCCAGCAGCTCAGCGATCGGACAGGGACCCTACGAGCAGTACTTC. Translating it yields CASSSAIGQGPYEQYF.

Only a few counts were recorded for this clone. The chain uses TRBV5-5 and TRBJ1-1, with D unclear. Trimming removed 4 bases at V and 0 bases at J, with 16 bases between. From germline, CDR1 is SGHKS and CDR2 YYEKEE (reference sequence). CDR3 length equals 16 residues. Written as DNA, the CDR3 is TGTGCCAGCAGCCGTGGAGAAAGGCCTATGAACACTGAAGCTTTCTTT. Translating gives CASSRGERPMNTEAFF.

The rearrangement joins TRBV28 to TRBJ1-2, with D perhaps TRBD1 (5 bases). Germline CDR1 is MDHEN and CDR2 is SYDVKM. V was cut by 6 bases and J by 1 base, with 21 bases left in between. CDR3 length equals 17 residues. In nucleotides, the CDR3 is TGTGCCAGCAGCCTAGCCGGGACGGGCGGAAATAACTATGGCTACACCTTC. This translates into CASSLAGTGGNNYGYTF.

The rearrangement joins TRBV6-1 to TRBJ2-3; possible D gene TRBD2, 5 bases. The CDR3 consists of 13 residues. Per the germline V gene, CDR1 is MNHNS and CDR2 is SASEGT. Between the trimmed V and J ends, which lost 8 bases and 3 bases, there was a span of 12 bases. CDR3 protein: CASSRDLTDTQYF. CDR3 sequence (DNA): TGTGCCAGCTCCCGGGATTTGACAGATACGCAGTATTTT.

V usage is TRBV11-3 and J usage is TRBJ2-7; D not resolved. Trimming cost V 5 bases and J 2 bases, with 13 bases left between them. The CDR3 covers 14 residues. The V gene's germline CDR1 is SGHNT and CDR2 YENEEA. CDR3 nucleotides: TGTGCCAGCAGCCCGCCACATCGACCCTACGAGCAGTACTTC. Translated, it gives CASSPPHRPYEQYF.

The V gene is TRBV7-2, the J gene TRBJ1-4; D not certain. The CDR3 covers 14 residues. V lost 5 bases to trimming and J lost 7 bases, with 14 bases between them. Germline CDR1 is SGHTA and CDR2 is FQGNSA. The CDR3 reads CASSPAENREKLFF. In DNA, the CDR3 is TGTGCCAGCAGCCCGGCCGAGAACCGTGAAAAACTGTTTTTT.

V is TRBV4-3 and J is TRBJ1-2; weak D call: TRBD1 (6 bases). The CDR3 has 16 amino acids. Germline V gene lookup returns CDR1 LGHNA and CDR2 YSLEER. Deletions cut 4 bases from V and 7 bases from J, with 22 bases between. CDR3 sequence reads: CASSPARGGRFGGYTF. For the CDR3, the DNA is TGCGCCAGCAGCCCGGCCCGGGGGGGGCGGTTTGGTGGCTACACCTTC.

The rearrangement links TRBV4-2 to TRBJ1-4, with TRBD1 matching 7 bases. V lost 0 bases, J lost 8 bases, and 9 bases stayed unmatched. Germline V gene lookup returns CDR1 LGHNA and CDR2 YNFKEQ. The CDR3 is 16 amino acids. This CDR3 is CASSQDGPGGLEKLFF. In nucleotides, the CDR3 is TGTGCCAGCAGCCAAGATGGCCCAGGGGGGTTAGAAAAACTGTTTTTT.

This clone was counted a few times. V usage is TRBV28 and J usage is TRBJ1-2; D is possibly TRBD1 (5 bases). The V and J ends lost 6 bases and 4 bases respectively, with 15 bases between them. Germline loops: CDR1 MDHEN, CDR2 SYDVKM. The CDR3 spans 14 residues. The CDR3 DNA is TGTGCCAGCAGGCCCACGTCCGGGGCCTATGGCTACACCTTC. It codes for CASRPTSGAYGYTF.

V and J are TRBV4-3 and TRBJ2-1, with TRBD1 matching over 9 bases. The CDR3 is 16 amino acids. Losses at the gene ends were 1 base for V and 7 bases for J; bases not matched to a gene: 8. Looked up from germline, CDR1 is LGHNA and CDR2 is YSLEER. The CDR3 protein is CASSQGPGQGKNEQFF. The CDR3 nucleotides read TGCGCCAGCAGCCAAGGACCGGGACAGGGTAAGAATGAGCAGTTCTTC.

CDR3 in DNA: TGCGCCAGCAGAGGCACAGTGAACACTGAAGCTTTCTTT. It is translated as CASRGTVNTEAFF. The chain combines TRBV5-1 with TRBJ1-1; D call uncertain. V lost 5 bases and J lost 0, with 8 bases in between. Germline V CDR1 and CDR2: SGHRS, YFSETQ. This CDR3 has 13 amino acids.

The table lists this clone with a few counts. CDR3 sequence: CAIRGGMAGNTIYF. The CDR3 DNA reads TGTGCCATCAGGGGGGGAATGGCTGGAAACACCATATATTTT. The chain links TRBV10-3 to TRBJ1-3, with a possible D match to TRBD1 (5 bases). The CDR3 spans 14 residues. The ends were cut back, 6 bases at V and 2 bases at J, with 11 bases in the middle. The germline CDR1 and CDR2 sequences are ENHRY and SYGVKD.

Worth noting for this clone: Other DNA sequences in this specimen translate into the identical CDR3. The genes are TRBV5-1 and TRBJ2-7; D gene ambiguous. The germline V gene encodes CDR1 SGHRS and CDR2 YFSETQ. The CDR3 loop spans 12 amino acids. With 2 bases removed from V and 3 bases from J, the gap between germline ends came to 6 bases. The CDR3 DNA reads TGCGCCAGCAGCTTAACCAGCTACGAGCAGTACTTC. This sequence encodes CASSLTSYEQYF.

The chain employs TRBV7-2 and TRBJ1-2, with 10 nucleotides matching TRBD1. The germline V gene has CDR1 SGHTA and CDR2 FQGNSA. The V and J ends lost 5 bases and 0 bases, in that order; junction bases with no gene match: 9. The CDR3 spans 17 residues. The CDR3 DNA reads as TGTGCCAGCAGCCCGGGGACAGGGGTAAATTCTAACTATGGCTACACCTTC. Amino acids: CASSPGTGVNSNYGYTF.

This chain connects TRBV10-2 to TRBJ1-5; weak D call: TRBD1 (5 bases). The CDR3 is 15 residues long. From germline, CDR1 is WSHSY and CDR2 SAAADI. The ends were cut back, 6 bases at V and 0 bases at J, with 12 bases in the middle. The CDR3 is CASSPGHYSNQPQHF. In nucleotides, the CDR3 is TGCGCCAGCAGCCCCGGACACTATAGCAATCAGCCCCAGCATTTT.

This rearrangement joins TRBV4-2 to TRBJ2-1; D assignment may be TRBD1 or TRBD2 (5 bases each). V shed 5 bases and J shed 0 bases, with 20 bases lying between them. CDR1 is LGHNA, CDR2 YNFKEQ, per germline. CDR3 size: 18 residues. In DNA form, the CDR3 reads TGTGCCAGCAGCGTCGGGACCTCAATCCCGAGCTCCTACAATGAGCAGTTCTTC. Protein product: CASSVGTSIPSSYNEQFF.